The entry below gives a single T cell receptor beta chain sequence along with its context. These data belong to a study of blood T cell repertoires in COVID-19. This CDR3 contains 14 residues. Trimming stripped 7 bases from V and 3 bases from J, with 16 bases between. Germline loops: CDR1 SNHLY, CDR2 FYNNEI. The method was immunoSEQ multiplex PCR; TCRdb's version includes in-frame clones alone and lacks a portion of them. This sample yields 81,000 or so clones, of which roughly 92% are seen a single time; under 7.5% belongs to the top ten. Sequences were obtained from peripheral blood. The clonotype was recovered from a woman aged 60-75 years with active COVID-19. The rearrangement uses TRBV2 and TRBJ2-7, with D maybe TRBD1 (8 bases). The CDR3 DNA reads TGTGCCAGCACCCAACAGGGGGGGGACTACGAGCAGTACTTC. It codes for CASTQQGGDYEQYF.